The clone carrying this TCR beta chain was observed once. Its target is unknown. It was the roughly 130-subject validation cohort, separate from the roughly 700-subject first cohort, to which the donors belonged. The data stem from a study of cytomegalovirus exposure and HLA in healthy donors. The study, taken as a whole, reports: In a later analysis, first-cohort TCR clusters were found to tend to co-occur in the 100 to 150 validation repertoires. In vitro work confirmed that a few CMV-associated chains recognize CMV antigens. Roughly 170 TCR beta chains were listed as cytomegalovirus-associated.

Sequenced by immunoSEQ multiplex PCR; TCRdb stores in-frame clones only, minus some. The data hold roughly 130,000 clones, with just under 85% observed a single time. Germline CDR1 and CDR2: LNHDA and SQIVND (reference sequence). This CDR3 spans 14 amino acids. With 5 bases removed from V and 9 bases from J, the gap between germline ends came to 19 bases. V gene TRBV19 combines with J gene TRBJ2-5; D gene ambiguous. The clonotype was recovered from a woman aged 30 to 39 in good health and CMV-seronegative. The sample taken for sequencing was PBMCs. The CDR3, as DNA: TGTGCCAGTAGTTTATACCATTTGGAGAGTTCCCAGTACTTC. Protein product: CASSLYHLESSQYF.